This T cell receptor beta chain was captured in a study of CD8 T cells in Susac syndrome. RNA amounts of roughly 0.45 to 1 ug underwent reverse transcription with random hexamers. Multiplex immunoSEQ PCR targeted 54 Vbeta and 13 Jbeta TCR beta segments. TCRdb passed the immunoSEQ multiplex PCR reads through MiXCR, listing each CDR3 protein once. This table holds 210,000 or so distinct CDR3 sequences, approximately 94% found once. CDR1 is MNHNS and CDR2 is SASEGT in the germline V gene. V lost 8 bases and J 0 bases, leaving 11 bases between the germline ends. The CDR3 has 14 residues. TCR beta sequencing covered blood CD8+ and CD4+ T cells.

This receptor was obtained from a human donor with Susac syndrome. The specimen sequenced was CD4+ T cells from PBMCs. The chain carries TRBV6-1 and TRBJ1-5; no clear D gene. The CDR3 is CASGGGHSNQPQHF. The CDR3 DNA follows: TGTGCCAGCGGAGGCGGGCATAGCAATCAGCCCCAGCATTTT.